Below, 22 T cell receptor beta chains from the same sample are listed, as sequenced in a study of blood T cell repertoires in COVID-19. Produced via immunoSEQ multiplex PCR; TCRdb's table is partial and in-frame only. The table records 240,000 or so clones, around nine tenths of them present only once. Sequenced material: peripheral blood. These receptors all stem from a woman in her 70s with active or convalescent COVID-19.

This clone was found once. The chain employs TRBV10-1 and TRBJ2-7; possibly TRBD1 for D (5 bases). Germline loops: CDR1 WNHNN, CDR2 SYGVQD (reference sequence). This CDR3 has 13 residues. V lost 3 bases, J lost 5 bases, and 11 bases lay in between. The CDR3 protein is CASSELRVDEQYF. Here the CDR3 DNA reads TGCGCCAGCAGTGAACTCAGGGTTGACGAGCAGTACTTC.

The chain has TRBV2 and TRBJ2-7, with TRBD1 matching 7 bases. After removal of 7 bases from V and 0 bases from J, the junction contained 9 bases not matched to a gene. The length of the CDR3 is 15 residues. CDR1 and CDR2 (germline): SNHLY, FYNNEI. This CDR3 reads CASIKDRPSSYEQYF. CDR3 nucleotides: TGTGCCAGCATCAAGGACAGGCCAAGCTCCTACGAGCAGTACTTC.

V gene TRBV20-1 combines with J gene TRBJ2-3; 11 bases align to TRBD2. The junction had 2 bases not matched to a gene; V was cut back by 3 bases and J by 3 bases. Per the germline V gene, CDR1 is DFQATT and CDR2 is SNEGSKA (reference sequence). The CDR3 length is 14 residues. Here the CDR3 DNA reads TGCAGTGCTAGTCTAGCGGGGGGTACAGATACGCAGTATTTT. Translation: CSASLAGGTDTQYF.

The V gene is TRBV24-1, the J gene TRBJ1-2; TRBD1 is a possible D gene (6 bases). The V end was cut by 6 bases, the J end by 5 bases, with 15 bases between. The germline V gene has CDR1 KGHDR and CDR2 SFDVKD. CDR3 size: 14 residues. For the CDR3, the DNA is TGTGCCACCAGTCTCAGGGGCACTGGATATGGCTACACCTTC. Encoded protein: CATSLRGTGYGYTF.

V usage is TRBV18 and J usage is TRBJ1-2, with 8 bases matching TRBD1. The germline V gene has CDR1 KGHSH and CDR2 LQKENI. The CDR3 contains 15 residues. V lost 3 bases and J lost 4; bases outside the gene matches: 7. CDR3 residues: CASSPRTGTGYGYTF. The CDR3 DNA sequence: TGTGCCAGCTCACCTCGGACAGGGACGGGCTATGGCTACACCTTC.

This clone was detected only a few times. The V gene is TRBV4-3, the J gene TRBJ1-1, with a tentative D call TRBD1 (5 bases). V lost 0 bases and J 0 bases, leaving 11 bases between the germline ends. Looked up from germline, CDR1 is LGHNA and CDR2 is YSLEER. The CDR3 is 16 residues long. In DNA form, the CDR3 reads TGCGCCAGCAGCCAAGAGGGGGGGTATATGAACACTGAAGCTTTCTTT. Amino acids: CASSQEGGYMNTEAFF.

This chain connects TRBV23-1 to TRBJ1-2; tentative D call: TRBD1 (6 bases). TRBV23-1 counts as an open reading frame of uncertain function. CDR3 size: 15 residues. Trimming removed 0 bases from V and 4 bases from J, with 12 bases in between. The CDR3 DNA reads as TGCGCCAGCAGTCAATCAGGGGGGGTTGGCTATGGCTACACCTTC. Translated, it gives CASSQSGGVGYGYTF.

The chain combines TRBV19 with TRBJ1-5; D is ambiguous. The CDR3 runs 14 residues. Germline V lookup: CDR1 LNHDA, CDR2 SQIVND (reference sequence). The ends were cut back, 5 bases at V and 3 bases at J, with 11 bases in the middle. The CDR3 spells CASSPEDSNQPQHF. The CDR3, as DNA: TGTGCCAGTAGTCCCGAGGACTCCAATCAGCCCCAGCATTTT.

This clone showed up just a few times. The chain links TRBV9 to TRBJ2-7, with 7 bases that match TRBD1. Germline CDR1 SGDLS, CDR2 YYNGEE. The CDR3 is made up of 16 amino acids. V shed 4 bases, J shed 2 bases, and the junction held 12 bases outside the gene matches. In DNA, the CDR3 is TGTGCCAGCAGCCTAGGTCTGGGCAGGGGGACCTACGAGCAGTACTTC. Protein sequence: CASSLGLGRGTYEQYF.

CDR3: CATSSGTGQGFTDTQYF. The CDR3 DNA sequence: TGTGCCACCAGTTCGGGCACGGGACAGGGGTTCACAGATACGCAGTATTTT. The chain has TRBV24-1 and TRBJ2-3, with TRBD1 matching over 10 bases. The CDR3 contains 17 residues. V lost 6 bases and J lost 2; bases outside the gene matches: 10. CDR1 is KGHDR and CDR2 is SFDVKD in the germline V gene.

This clone was picked up a small number of times. The rearrangement links TRBV7-8 to TRBJ1-4; 9 bases map to TRBD1. With V trimmed by 1 base and J by 5 bases, 5 bases remained unmatched. Per germline, CDR1 SGHVS and CDR2 FQNEAQ. The CDR3 totals 16 residues. The CDR3 DNA reads as TGTGCCAGCAGCTTAGGAGGGGGGACAGGGAATGAAAAACTGTTTTTT. It yields the protein CASSLGGGTGNEKLFF.

The rearrangement joins TRBV27 to TRBJ1-1, with a possible D match to TRBD1 (5 bases). CDR1 is MNHEY and CDR2 is SMNVEV in the germline V gene (reference sequence). There are 17 residues in the CDR3. V lost 5 bases and J 1 base, leaving 20 bases between the germline ends. As DNA, the CDR3 is TGTGCCAGCAGTCCCCGCGGGGGAGGGGCAGGGAACACTGAAGCTTTCTTT. Amino acids: CASSPRGGGAGNTEAFF.

The genes are TRBV2 and TRBJ2-5, with D possibly matching TRBD2 (5 bases). The CDR3 has 15 amino acids. Germline lookup yields CDR1 SNHLY and CDR2 FYNNEI. V lost 2 bases to trimming and J lost 0 bases, with 10 bases between them. As DNA, the CDR3 is TGTGCCAGCAGTGAATTCCCACTAGACCAAGAGACCCAGTACTTC. Translated: CASSEFPLDQETQYF.

V is TRBV12-5 and J is TRBJ2-3; 8 bases line up with TRBD2. Germline assignment: CDR1 LGHNT and CDR2 FRNRAP. This CDR3 has 17 amino acids. V lost 4 bases to trimming and J lost 2 bases; unmatched junction nucleotides: 11. This CDR3 is CASGSSGGPPLTDTQYF. DNA of the CDR3: TGTGCTAGTGGTTCATCGGGGGGGCCCCCTCTCACAGATACGCAGTATTTT.

The V call is TRBV19, the J call TRBJ2-2, with a possible D match to TRBD2 (5 bases). This CDR3 is 14 amino acids long. The V end lost 6 bases, the J end lost 3 bases, and 11 bases lay between the germline ends. The germline V gene encodes CDR1 LNHDA and CDR2 SQIVND (reference sequence). The DNA for the CDR3 is TGTGCCAGTAGAGGAGGCGGATACACCGGGGAGCTGTTTTTT. Its protein is CASRGGGYTGELFF. The variable domain in full, with the rest retrieved from reference TRBV19 and TRBJ2-2, is DGGITQSPKYLFRKEGQNVTLSCEQNLNHDAMYWYRQDPGQGLRLIYYSQIVNDFQKGDIAEGYSVSREKKESFPLTVTSAQKNPTAFYLCASRGGGYTGELFFGEGSRLTVL.

This chain links TRBV9 with TRBJ2-2; 7 nucleotides line up with TRBD1. J gave up 1 base and V 7 bases, and 1 base lay outside the gene matches. The CDR3 contains 13 residues. The germline V gene has CDR1 SGDLS and CDR2 YYNGEE. The CDR3 reads CASRTGNTGELFF. In nucleotides, the CDR3 is TGTGCCAGCCGGACAGGGAACACCGGGGAGCTGTTTTTT.

The V gene is TRBV6-1, the J gene TRBJ1-5, with D possibly being TRBD1 (5 bases). CDR3 length equals 16 residues. Trimming took 4 bases from V and 2 from J, leaving 15 bases between them. Per the germline V gene, CDR1 is MNHNS and CDR2 is SASEGT. The CDR3 reads CASSGGGFLGNQPQHF. The CDR3, as DNA: TGTGCCAGCAGTGGCGGGGGATTTCTCGGCAATCAGCCCCAGCATTTT.

Notes on this clone: Relative to the germline gene, one junction end is altered; a read error may explain this. The chain uses TRBV24-1 and TRBJ1-2; D uncertain. There are 11 residues in the CDR3. Germline CDR1 KGHDR, CDR2 SFDVKD. The CDR3 loop reads CATGFASPLHF. The CDR3 DNA sequence: TGTGCCACCGGTTTCGCCAGTCCTCTCCACTTC.

The chain recombines TRBV24-1 with TRBJ1-6, with D uncertain. Germline V lookup: CDR1 KGHDR, CDR2 SFDVKD. This CDR3 comprises 14 residues. V was shortened by 2 bases and J by 10 bases, with 11 bases between the two germline ends. The CDR3 reads CATSDSQFSSPLHF. The CDR3 bases are TGTGCCACCAGTGATTCCCAATTTAGCTCACCCCTCCACTTT.

The chain has TRBV6-5 and TRBJ2-3; 7 positions agree with TRBD1. The CDR3 contains 16 residues. The V gene's germline CDR1 is MNHEY and CDR2 SVGAGI. V dropped 4 bases and J dropped 0; count of bases not matched to a gene: 7. As DNA, the CDR3 is TGTGCCAGCAGTTCCGGGACAGCCGAAAGCACAGATACGCAGTATTTT. Translating gives CASSSGTAESTDTQYF.

The V call is TRBV19, the J call TRBJ1-1; 8 bases agree with TRBD1. Germline V gives CDR1 LNHDA, CDR2 SQIVND (reference sequence). The CDR3 runs to 12 residues. V lost 6 bases to trimming and J lost 8 bases; unmatched junction nucleotides: 5. Here the CDR3 reads CASRYRDREAFF. CDR3 in DNA: TGTGCCAGTAGATACCGGGACAGGGAAGCTTTCTTT.

The V gene is TRBV7-2, the J gene TRBJ1-5; D is uncertain. The CDR3 consists of 14 residues. With 5 bases removed from V and 6 bases from J, the gap between germline ends came to 14 bases. Germline assignment: CDR1 SGHTA and CDR2 FQGNSA. CDR3 sequence (DNA): TGTGCCAGCAGCCCTGACTCATCGGGTCAGCCCCAGCATTTT. Protein product: CASSPDSSGQPQHF.